Shown below are 9 T cell receptor beta chains from a single sample sequenced in a study of T-cell memory formation after mild COVID-19. TCRdb called the 5' RACE reads again in MiXCR, with one record for every CDR3 protein. The sample carries hundreds of thousands of distinct CDR3 sequences, around 19% recorded once. The sample comprised PBMCs or a T cell subset sorted from them (not recorded which). These receptors all stem from a man younger than 35 who had mild COVID-19 (a few samples of this study predate the infection). Cell type and time point are not known.

The V call is TRBV12-3 or TRBV12-4, the J call TRBJ2-7; 8 nucleotides align to TRBD1. The CDR3 contains 18 residues. J was trimmed by 0 bases and V by 7 bases; bases with no gene match: 17. The CDR3 loop is CASIPSPGDRGFSYEQYV. The CDR3 coding sequence is TGTGCCAGCATCCCATCTCCGGGAGACAGGGGATTCTCCTACGAGCAGTACGTC.

This clonotype was seen only a few times. This rearrangement joins TRBV6-2 or TRBV6-3 to TRBJ2-5; 14 positions match TRBD2. J was trimmed by 5 bases and V by 5 bases; bases with no gene match: 10. In germline, CDR1 is MNHEY, CDR2 SVGEGT. The CDR3 contains 17 residues. The CDR3 loop is CASSPGLAGGRVETQYF. DNA of the CDR3: TGTGCCAGCAGTCCCGGACTAGCGGGGGGTCGGGTGGAGACCCAGTACTTC.

V and J are TRBV11-2 and TRBJ1-2, with D hard to call. Germline values: CDR1 SGHAT, CDR2 FQNNGV. The CDR3 runs to 13 residues. The V end lost 5 bases, the J end lost 4 bases, and 11 bases lay between the germline ends. This chain's CDR3 is CASSLSRAYGYTF. The DNA of the CDR3 is TGTGCCAGCAGCCTCTCCCGGGCCTATGGCTACACCTTC.

This chain uses TRBV6-6 with TRBJ2-1; 9 bases map to TRBD1. Germline V CDR1 and CDR2: MNHNY, SVGAGI (reference sequence). Unmatched junction bases numbered 11, after V lost 2 bases and J lost 6 bases. The CDR3 has 17 amino acids. CDR3 region: CASSYPNSDRGANEQFF. The CDR3 DNA reads TGTGCCAGCAGTTACCCAAATTCGGACAGGGGAGCCAATGAGCAGTTCTTC.

The chain uses TRBV27 and TRBJ1-1; D is undetermined. Trimming left V 6 bases short and J 3 bases short, with 8 bases between. The CDR3 has 12 residues. CDR1 is MNHEY and CDR2 is SMNVEV in the germline V gene (reference sequence). In nucleotides, the CDR3 is TGTGCCAGCAGAGGGTTGTACACTGAAGCTTTCTTT. It encodes CASRGLYTEAFF.

This clonotype showed up just a few times. This sequence joins TRBV7-9 and TRBJ2-7; a possible D gene is TRBD1 (7 bases). Germline V gene lookup returns CDR1 SEHNR and CDR2 FQNEAQ (reference sequence). V lost 1 base, J lost 5 bases, and 12 bases lay in between. CDR3 length: 14 amino acids. The CDR3 protein is CASSLGQGGDEQYV. The CDR3, as DNA: TGTGCCAGCAGCTTAGGGCAGGGGGGCGACGAGCAGTACGTC.

This clonotype was seen just once. V is TRBV7-2 and J is TRBJ2-4, with 11 nucleotides matching TRBD2. The V segment lost 5 bases and the J segment 13 bases; nucleotides outside the gene matches: 4. CDR1 SGHTA and CDR2 FQGNSA come from the germline V gene. This CDR3 spans 12 amino acids. CDR3 loop: CASSVTSGVQYF. The CDR3 nucleotides are TGTGCCAGCAGCGTGACTAGCGGGGTACAGTACTTC.

The rearrangement links TRBV2 to TRBJ2-1; D call uncertain. The CDR3 covers 12 residues. Germline V lookup: CDR1 SNHLY, CDR2 FYNNEI. Trimming pared 4 bases from V and 9 bases from J, leaving 10 bases between. Here the CDR3 DNA reads TGTGCCAGCAGTGTAGGGATAGGTGAGCAGTTCTTC. Translation gives CASSVGIGEQFF.

The V call is TRBV11-2, the J call TRBJ2-3; 7 nucleotides agree with TRBD1. Trimming at V came to 5 bases and at J to 9 bases, leaving 8 bases not matched to a gene. Germline-derived CDR1 and CDR2 are SGHAT and FQNNGV. The CDR3 extends over 13 amino acids. CDR3 coding DNA: TGTGCCAGCAGCCCCCCTACAGGGGTAACGCAGTATTTT. Protein: CASSPPTGVTQYF.